Listed here is a single T cell receptor (beta chain). The target antigen is unknown. This record belongs to a study of T cell responses to AZD1222 COVID-19 vaccine. Profiling relied on immunoSEQ multiplex PCR, and the TCRdb table lists in-frame clones only, not all of them. The table includes about 120,000 clones, about 85% detected once. V lost 0 bases, J lost 1 base, and 14 bases lay in between. Looked up from germline, CDR1 is SGDLS and CDR2 is YYNGEE. The CDR3 is 16 amino acids. The study's findings and limits: It was only a handful of AZD1222 recipients who were seropositive at baseline.

Sequencing was performed on peripheral blood, taken on day 0 of AZD1222 vaccination. The source is an adult in good health. The V and J genes are TRBV9 and TRBJ2-7, with no clear D. CDR3 coding DNA: TGTGCCAGCAGCGTAGGGGTCGGTATCGGTTCCTACGAGCAGTACTTC. This sequence encodes CASSVGVGIGSYEQYF.